This T cell receptor beta chain was captured by sequencing in a study of T cell repertoires in cytomegalovirus infection. For the study at large: Matching HLA type and CMV infection were both indicated by public TCR beta signatures. Study findings and constraints: Using cumulative public TCR beta family frequency, the authors identified those who carried CMV together with the relevant HLA. Dominating the ex vivo response were HLA-C-restricted CMV-specific TCR beta clonotypes.

The CDR3 is 14 residues long. This clonotype came up many times. Its antigen remains unknown. One end of the junction varies from germline; a read error may be responsible. TCRdb re-called the reads with MiXCR, one entry per CDR3 protein. The sample records approximately 990,000 distinct CDR3 sequences, 25% to 40% being singletons. The V and J genes are TRBV12-3 or TRBV12-4 and TRBJ2-7; 11 bases agree with TRBD2. Sequences were derived from cultured CD8+ T cells from PBMCs, sampled from culture after CMV antigen stimulation. The clonotype originates from a human donor in good health (CMV status not recorded). Some clones in this sample may be carry-over from other donors' samples. The CDR3 nucleotides read TGTGCCAGCAGTATAGCGGGGGGGCCCTACGAGCAGTACTTC. Translated, it gives CASSIAGGPYEQYF.